These T cell receptor beta chains were read from a single sample in a study of cytomegalovirus exposure and HLA in healthy donors. Method: immunoSEQ multiplex PCR; TCRdb's copy keeps in-frame clones and lacks some. Of 150,000 to 200,000 clones in the sample, 75% to 90% were seen once. The sample taken for sequencing was PBMCs. These receptors all stem from a young man in good health and CMV-seropositive. The CDR3 runs from the conserved cysteine through the conserved F or W. D genes are given only for firm matches. Not all rows give a size; the values are once, few, many and, for expanded clones, a class.

clone_size	v_call	j_call	d_call	cdr3_nt	cdr3_aa
NA	TRBV4-1	TRBJ2-5	NA	TGCGCCAGCAGCCAAGGAAGCGGCCAAGAGACCCAGTACTTC	CASSQGSGQETQYF
NA	TRBV6-5	TRBJ2-2	TRBD1	TGTGCCAGCAGGGACAGGGGTGGAACCGGGGAGCTGTTTTTT	CASRDRGGTGELFF
NA	TRBV6-5	TRBJ2-7	NA	TGTGCCAGCAGACCTTACACAGACTACGAGCAGTACTTC	CASRPYTDYEQYF
NA	TRBV2	TRBJ2-7	TRBD2	TGTGCCAGCAGTGGAATAGCGGGAGAACCCTACGAGCAGTACTTC	CASSGIAGEPYEQYF
NA	TRBV28	TRBJ2-2	NA	TGTGCCAGCATCGGTGCCGGGGAGCTGTTTTTT	CASIGAGELFF
few	TRBV4-2	TRBJ1-2	TRBD1	TGTGCCAGCAGTCGAGGACAGGGAGGGAGCTATGGCTACACCTTC	CASSRGQGGSYGYTF
NA	TRBV19	TRBJ2-1	NA	TGTGCCAGTAGTCCCTCCGGGGTCAGAATGTACAATGAGCAGTTCTTC	CASSPSGVRMYNEQFF
NA	TRBV27	TRBJ2-1	NA	TGTGCCAGCAGTGGAGGGACGAGCGGGAATGAGCAGTTCTTC	CASSGGTSGNEQFF
NA	TRBV2	TRBJ2-7	NA	TGTGCCAGCAGTGAACCAGGGACTTACGAGCAGTACTTC	CASSEPGTYEQYF
NA	TRBV6-4	TRBJ2-3	TRBD2	TGTGCCAGCAGTGACTCGCCCTCCGGGGGGATCACGAATACGCAGTATTTT	CASSDSPSGGITNTQYF
many	TRBV6-1	TRBJ1-6	TRBD1	TGTGCCAGCGTTGGGACAGCGAATTCACCCCTCCACTTT	CASVGTANSPLHF
NA	TRBV9	TRBJ2-3	NA	TGTGCCAGCAGCGTAGTAGGGCAGGGAAAAGATACGCAGTATTTT	CASSVVGQGKDTQYF
NA	TRBV7-2	TRBJ1-2	NA	TGTGCCAGCAGTATTCGGTCGGGGGAGGGCTACACCTTC	CASSIRSGEGYTF
NA	TRBV10-2	TRBJ2-3	TRBD2	TGCGCCACCTCTCCTACCGGGGGGGCAGATACGCAGTATTTT	CATSPTGGADTQYF
NA	TRBV2	TRBJ1-2	TRBD1	TGTGCCAGCAGTGAGTACAGGGGGCGAGCGAATGGCTACACCTTC	CASSEYRGRANGYTF
few	TRBV7-6	TRBJ2-7	TRBD1	TGTGCCAGCAGCTCCTCCGGGACAGGTACCTACGAGCAGTACTTC	CASSSSGTGTYEQYF
NA	TRBV30	TRBJ1-3	TRBD1	TGTGCCTGGAGTGCCGTGGACAGGGTTGGAAACACCATATATTTT	CAWSAVDRVGNTIYF
NA	TRBV7-3	TRBJ1-2	NA	TGTGCCAGCAGCTTAGCGGCTGATACCGGGGGTGGCTACACCTTC	CASSLAADTGGGYTF
NA	TRBV28	TRBJ2-2	NA	TGTGCCAGCAGTTTAAGGTTCCAGGGTGGGACCGGGGAGCTGTTTTTT	CASSLRFQGGTGELFF
NA	TRBV29-1	TRBJ2-5	TRBD1	TGCAGCGTTCATCGACAGGGCCTACTGGAGACCCAGTACTTC	CSVHRQGLLETQYF
NA	TRBV7-3	TRBJ2-7	TRBD2	TGTGCCAGCAGCTTAATGGGACTAGCTGGGGACGAGCAGTACTTC	CASSLMGLAGDEQYF
once	TRBV4-1	TRBJ1-2	NA	TGCGCCAGCAGCCAAGTAGTGGGGGACTTTGGCTACACCTTC	CASSQVVGDFGYTF
NA	TRBV28	TRBJ1-4	NA	TGTGCCAGCAGACCAAGGGGTAGGCAGGTCAACAATGAAAAACTGTTTTTT	CASRPRGRQVNNEKLFF
once	TRBV30	TRBJ2-7	TRBD2	TGTGCCTGTTCCCCTGGGGGGGTACTTTACGAGCAGTACTTC	CACSPGGVLYEQYF
NA	TRBV4-1	TRBJ2-4	NA	TGCGCCAGCAGCTTCCTAGGAAGAGGCGCCAAAAACATTCAGTACTTC	CASSFLGRGAKNIQYF
once	TRBV2	TRBJ2-5	NA	TGTGCCAGCCCGAGACAGGTAGAAGAGACCCAGTACTTC	CASPRQVEETQYF
NA	TRBV6-1	TRBJ1-1	NA	TGTGCCAGCAGCTTCACTGAGGGGGACACTGAAGCTTTCTTT	CASSFTEGDTEAFF
few	TRBV14	TRBJ1-5	NA	TGTGCCAGCAGCCATGAGACGGGACACCCCTATAGCAATCAGCCCCAGCATTTT	CASSHETGHPYSNQPQHF
many	TRBV27	TRBJ2-7	TRBD1	TGTGCCAGCAGTTATAAGGGACAGGGGTTTTACGAGCAGTACTTC	CASSYKGQGFYEQYF
NA	TRBV4-1	TRBJ2-3	TRBD2	TGCGCCAGCAGCCATGGGGGACTAGCGGGAAGATCAGATACGCAGTATTTT	CASSHGGLAGRSDTQYF
few	TRBV6-1	TRBJ1-5	NA	TGTGCCAGCAGTGAAGGGGGATGGGGGGGAGGACAGCCCCAGCATTTT	CASSEGGWGGGQPQHF
NA	TRBV7-9	TRBJ2-1	NA	TGTGCCAGCAGCCGCAATAGCGGCTCCTACAATGAGCAGTTCTTC	CASSRNSGSYNEQFF
NA	TRBV30	TRBJ2-7	NA	TGTGCCTGGAAAAATGGTGCGGGACAGTCGTCCTACGAGCAGTACTTC	CAWKNGAGQSSYEQYF
few	TRBV10-3	TRBJ2-7	NA	TGTGCCATCAGGGACACCCAGGACCCCTACGAGCAGTACTTC	CAIRDTQDPYEQYF
NA	TRBV6-6	TRBJ1-1	NA	TGTGCCAGCAGTTCTAATTCGAACACTGAAGCTTTCTTT	CASSSNSNTEAFF
NA	TRBV18	TRBJ2-2	TRBD1	TGTGCCAGCTCACTAGGACAGGGGAGCACCGGGGAGCTGTTTTTT	CASSLGQGSTGELFF
NA	TRBV19	TRBJ2-1	TRBD1	TGTGCCAGTAGTAGGACAGGGAGCTCCTACAATGAGCAGTTCTTC	CASSRTGSSYNEQFF
NA	TRBV7-2	TRBJ1-5	TRBD1	TGTGCCAGCAGCTCAGCCGGGACAGGGGTTCGAGCCCAGCATTTT	CASSSAGTGVRAQHF
NA	TRBV7-2	TRBJ2-1	TRBD2	TGTGCCAGCAGCTTATCTCTAGCGGGGGGGTACAATGAGCAGTTCTTC	CASSLSLAGGYNEQFF
few	TRBV30	TRBJ1-1	TRBD1	TGTGCCTGGAGTCCCGACAGGGGAAAGGAGATGAACACTGAAGCTTTCTTT	CAWSPDRGKEMNTEAFF
NA	TRBV6-1	TRBJ1-5	NA	TGTGCCAGCAGTGAAGCGCCAACAGGTTTTGATCAGCCCCAGCATTTT	CASSEAPTGFDQPQHF
few	TRBV10-1	TRBJ1-1	NA	TGCGCCAGCAGTGAGTATCACACCTCGAGGGCTGAAGCTTTCTTT	CASSEYHTSRAEAFF
few	TRBV28	TRBJ2-1	TRBD2	TGTGCCAGCAGTCTTGGGCGGGAGGGTATCTACAATGAGCAGTTCTTC	CASSLGREGIYNEQFF
NA	TRBV30	TRBJ2-3	TRBD1	TGTGCCTGGAGTCGCCGACAGGGTTTTGCAGATACGCAGTATTTT	CAWSRRQGFADTQYF
NA	TRBV27	TRBJ2-5	NA	TGTGCCAGCAGTTTAGGGCCCGCCGAGACCCAGTACTTC	CASSLGPAETQYF